A selection of T cell receptor beta chains follows, all from one sample in a study of T cells in localized non-small cell lung cancer. Profiled with immunoSEQ multiplex PCR; TCRdb holds only in-frame clones, not every one. This table has about 2,300 clones, under 30% appearing once. The sample in question was lung tumor tissue, obtained before any cancer treatment. Receptors were obtained from a male donor at least 60 years old with stage II squamous cell lung carcinoma. CDR3s include the opening cysteine and the closing phenylalanine or tryptophan. The order of the fields is CDR3 protein, CDR3 DNA, clone size, J gene, D gene, V gene. The D gene is left open where the match is weak. Rows give clone size only sometimes, using once, few, many, or a class for an expanded clone.

CDR3: CASSVAPDGYNEQFF; DNA: TGTGCCAGCAGCGTAGCGCCCGACGGCTACAATGAGCAGTTCTTC; size: NA; J: TRBJ2-1; D: NA; V: TRBV9
CDR3: CASSPGTVSGNTIYF; DNA: TGTGCCAGCAGCCCCGGGACAGTCTCTGGAAACACCATATATTTT; size: NA; J: TRBJ1-3; D: TRBD1; V: TRBV9
CDR3: CASRLGQAYEQFF; DNA: TGCGCCAGCCGATTGGGACAGGCTTATGAGCAGTTCTTC; size: NA; J: TRBJ2-1; D: NA; V: TRBV1
CDR3: CASSYSPGGDTEAFF; DNA: TGTGCCAGCAGTTACTCCCCGGGCGGAGACACTGAAGCTTTCTTT; size: medium-sized; J: TRBJ1-1; D: NA; V: TRBV6-8
CDR3: CSVPLTPYEQYF; DNA: TGCAGCGTCCCCTTGACCCCCTACGAGCAGTACTTC; size: NA; J: TRBJ2-7; D: NA; V: TRBV29-1
CDR3: CASSGGLAGAGELFF; DNA: TGTGCCAGCAGCGGGGGACTAGCGGGAGCTGGGGAGCTGTTTTTT; size: few; J: TRBJ2-2; D: TRBD2; V: TRBV9
CDR3: CASSRGTSGTDPYEQFF; DNA: TGTGCCAGCAGTCGAGGGACTAGCGGGACCGATCCATACGAGCAGTTCTTC; size: few; J: TRBJ2-1; D: TRBD2; V: TRBV6-8
CDR3: CASETGTDMNTEAFF; DNA: TGTGCCAGCGAAACCGGGACAGACATGAACACTGAAGCTTTCTTT; size: NA; J: TRBJ1-1; D: TRBD1; V: TRBV19
CDR3: CASRSRGGNGYTF; DNA: TGTGCCAGCAGGTCCAGGGGAGGGAATGGCTACACCTTC; size: few; J: TRBJ1-2; D: NA; V: TRBV28
CDR3: CASSLKGGNTEAFF; DNA: TGTGCCAGTTCTTTAAAGGGAGGGAACACTGAAGCTTTCTTT; size: NA; J: TRBJ1-1; D: NA; V: TRBV9
CDR3: CASSTLSGTGGSGYTF; DNA: TGTGCCAGCAGTACTCTTTCCGGGACAGGGGGTAGTGGCTACACCTTC; size: NA; J: TRBJ1-2; D: TRBD1; V: TRBV6-8
CDR3: CATRRGYEQYF; DNA: TGTGCCACCCGGAGAGGCTACGAGCAGTACTTC; size: once; J: TRBJ2-7; D: NA; V: TRBV19
CDR3: CASKMDTSTDTQYF; DNA: TGTGCCAGCAAGATGGACACTAGCACAGATACGCAGTATTTT; size: few; J: TRBJ2-3; D: NA; V: TRBV6-8
CDR3: CASRVTLGGGDTEAFF; DNA: TGTGCCAGCAGGGTTACCCTCGGAGGTGGCGACACTGAAGCTTTCTTT; size: few; J: TRBJ1-1; D: NA; V: TRBV11-3
CDR3: CASSPRRVTYEQYF; DNA: TGTGCCAGCTCACCACGGAGGGTTACCTACGAGCAGTACTTC; size: NA; J: TRBJ2-7; D: NA; V: TRBV18
CDR3: CASSLRSGANVLTF; DNA: TGTGCCAGCAGTTTGAGGAGTGGGGCCAACGTCCTGACTTTC; size: few; J: TRBJ2-6; D: NA; V: TRBV11-3
CDR3: CSVEVEGDSGANVLTF; DNA: TGCAGCGTTGAGGTGGAGGGAGACTCTGGGGCCAACGTCCTGACTTTC; size: NA; J: TRBJ2-6; D: NA; V: TRBV29-1
CDR3: CATSVGSSYNSPLHF; DNA: TGTGCCACCTCGGTGGGGAGCTCCTATAATTCACCCCTCCACTTT; size: NA; J: TRBJ1-6; D: NA; V: TRBV6-8
CDR3: CASSQPNSPLHF; DNA: TGTGCCAGCTCACAACCTAATTCACCCCTCCACTTT; size: once; J: TRBJ1-6; D: NA; V: TRBV18
CDR3: CASGGQGKRTVSYEQYF; DNA: TGTGCCAGCGGTGGGCAGGGGAAGCGAACGGTCTCCTACGAGCAGTACTTC; size: NA; J: TRBJ2-7; D: NA; V: TRBV9
CDR3: CATGLAGAETQYF; DNA: TGTGCCACAGGACTAGCGGGAGCAGAGACCCAGTACTTC; size: NA; J: TRBJ2-5; D: TRBD2; V: TRBV6-8
CDR3: CASSTSREGRFYGYTF; DNA: TGTGCCAGTAGTACCAGTAGGGAAGGACGGTTTTATGGCTACACCTTC; size: once; J: TRBJ1-2; D: NA; V: TRBV19
CDR3: CASSFVGRQDQPQHF; DNA: TGTGCCAGCAGTTTTGTAGGGCGGCAGGATCAGCCCCAGCATTTT; size: NA; J: TRBJ1-5; D: NA; V: TRBV28
CDR3: CASSYSPDRGQNTEAFF; DNA: TGTGCCAGCAGTTATTCCCCAGACAGGGGGCAGAACACTGAAGCTTTCTTT; size: medium-sized; J: TRBJ1-1; D: TRBD1; V: TRBV6-8
CDR3: CASSVGGRNSPLHF; DNA: TGTGCCAGCAGCGTAGGGGGGCGAAATTCACCCCTCCACTTT; size: medium-sized; J: TRBJ1-6; D: NA; V: TRBV9
CDR3: CASSPATNTGELFF; DNA: TGTGCCAGCTCACCTGCCACGAACACCGGGGAGCTGTTTTTT; size: few; J: TRBJ2-2; D: NA; V: TRBV18
CDR3: CSVLAGATTDTQYF; DNA: TGCAGCGTCCTAGCGGGGGCCACCACAGATACGCAGTATTTT; size: once; J: TRBJ2-3; D: TRBD2; V: TRBV29-1
CDR3: CSVEAPGGYLGTQYF; DNA: TGCAGCGTTGAGGCGCCAGGGGGATACCTGGGGACCCAGTACTTC; size: few; J: TRBJ2-5; D: TRBD1; V: TRBV29-1
CDR3: CASSQDALYGSGGTEAFF; DNA: TGCGCCAGCAGCCAAGACGCCCTTTACGGGTCTGGGGGCACTGAAGCTTTCTTT; size: medium-sized; J: TRBJ1-1; D: NA; V: TRBV4-1
CDR3: CASSPYIRDGLGAFF; DNA: TGCGCCAGCAGCCCGTACATCCGGGACGGTCTGGGAGCTTTCTTT; size: medium-sized; J: TRBJ1-1; D: NA; V: TRBV4-1
CDR3: CASSTSDTDTQYF; DNA: TGCGCCAGCAGCACTAGCGACACAGATACGCAGTATTTT; size: few; J: TRBJ2-3; D: TRBD2; V: TRBV4-1
CDR3: CASSRLEEDGYTF; DNA: TGTGCCAGCTCACGGTTGGAGGAGGATGGCTACACCTTC; size: NA; J: TRBJ1-2; D: NA; V: TRBV18
CDR3: CASSLSYSKGQETQYF; DNA: TGTGCCAGCAGCCTCTCCTACAGTAAGGGACAAGAGACCCAGTACTTC; size: few; J: TRBJ2-5; D: NA; V: TRBV11-3
CDR3: CAWSRGTMGEQYF; DNA: TGTGCCTGGAGTAGGGGGACAATGGGTGAGCAGTACTTC; size: NA; J: TRBJ2-7; D: NA; V: TRBV30
CDR3: CASSGQGRTDTQYF; DNA: TGTGCCAGTAGCGGACAGGGGAGGACAGATACGCAGTATTTT; size: few; J: TRBJ2-3; D: TRBD1; V: TRBV19
CDR3: CASSIDQGDSLVQFF; DNA: TGTGCCAGTAGTATAGATCAGGGGGACTCCCTGGTGCAGTTCTTC; size: NA; J: TRBJ2-1; D: NA; V: TRBV19
CDR3: CASSLGGVRTETQYF; DNA: TGTGCCAGCAGCTTAGGAGGGGTAAGGACGGAGACCCAGTACTTC; size: NA; J: TRBJ2-5; D: NA; V: TRBV7-6
CDR3: CASSLSFAGALAYEQYF; DNA: TGTGCCAGCAGCTTATCGTTCGCGGGAGCCCTGGCCTACGAGCAGTACTTC; size: medium-sized; J: TRBJ2-7; D: TRBD2; V: TRBV11-3
CDR3: CASIGGAPGGETQYF; DNA: TGTGCCAGCATCGGGGGGGCCCCGGGTGGAGAGACCCAGTACTTC; size: NA; J: TRBJ2-5; D: TRBD2; V: TRBV9
CDR3: CSVVPAQETQYF; DNA: TGCAGCGTTGTCCCAGCCCAAGAGACCCAGTACTTC; size: NA; J: TRBJ2-5; D: NA; V: TRBV29-1
CDR3: CASSPLDSRPYNEQFF; DNA: TGTGCCAGCAGCCCCCTAGACAGTAGACCCTACAATGAGCAGTTCTTC; size: few; J: TRBJ2-1; D: NA; V: TRBV6-8